This note documents a single TCR beta chain sequence. Its antigen is not yet known. No base-level quality is on record; no much larger clone is a single base apart. The data belong to a study of T cell responses to AZD1222 COVID-19 vaccine (dated by TCRdb to the early 2020s). With regard to the full study: A total of just over 230 trial participants underwent TCR sequencing, of whom under 220 had received two doses of AZD1222 and 26 had received two doses of the MenACWY control vaccine. Enrollment into the trials was organized by age into subgroups of 18-55, 56-69 and 70-plus years, and those subgroups contained approximately 150, 30 and 60 TCR-sequenced participants, respectively. Points the paper makes about the study in general: Because no day 14 peak-response samples were available, the repertoires could be characterized only after the peak T cell response. Spike-specific TCR breadth and depth rose significantly after two AZD1222 doses compared with day 0 and with MenACWY recipients. Nearly half of unique spike-specific TCRs reportedly recognized epitopes outside regions mutated in the B.1.351 and B.1.1.7 variants. Conclusions about previously exposed vaccinees are limited because only five or six AZD1222 recipients were SARS-CoV-2 seropositive at baseline. The 56-69-year group was small, and its depth increase did not reach significance, likely because of low power. Participants were mostly white British, with more females than males. The authors suggested clonal diversity may have been underestimated. CD4 TCRs associated with the vaccine covered the entire spike protein, and the dominant responses were in regions 160-218 and 743-854.

The CDR3 regions of human TCRbeta chains were analyzed by immunosequencing. The source study handled its data this way. Repertoire TCRs were matched against a reference library of SARS-CoV-2-specific TCRs generated with the MIRA antigen-specificity platform. Breadth was defined as the fraction of unique TCRs that were SARS-CoV-2-associated. Depth was defined as the fraction of total T cells that were SARS-CoV-2-associated. Using the MIRA data, each spike-specific TCR was mapped to the spike region that the TCR reacts to and placed in a CD4 or CD8 class. Log10-transformed breadth and depth values were compared by one-way ANOVA with Sidak's multiple comparisons tests. TCRdb carries this immuneACCESS record with in-frame sequences only. Its versions omit some clonotypes, under half of them owing to an unresolved V gene in the studies checked, with the rest unexplained. For V, J and clone size, that table is used; D and trimming come from the DNA. Recorded for this sample are roughly 270,000 clones; around 93% of them occurred a single time. Clones ranked in the top ten supply less than 0.65% of the sample.

Sample time point, as interpreted from the label and publication: about 28 days (+/-7) after the second vaccine dose. Because spike-specific TCR depth and breadth did not differ between the two schedules, AZD1222 recipients who got a second dose at roughly 4 weeks were pooled with those who got a second dose at roughly 12 weeks. Samples from vaccinated people were obtained from the UK trials COV001 and COV002, which included a single-blind randomized controlled phase 2/3 trial of AZD1222 (ChAdOx1 nCoV-19) in healthy adults. For TCRbeta chain sequencing, PBMC samples were collected from trial participants at day 0 and at day 28 after the second dose. This specimen was peripheral blood, taken 28 days after the second AZD1222 dose. The sequence was obtained from an adult who received the AZD1222 COVID-19 vaccine.

The nucleotides are TGTGCCAGCAGCCAGGGGCCCTTTAATTCACCCCTCCACTTT. The encoded protein is CASSQGPFNSPLHF. The rearranged chain carries TRBV3-1 (or the pseudogene TRBV3-2) and TRBJ1-6; 5 matching bases give a weak D call of TRBD1. The CDR3 runs 14 amino acids, cysteine and phenylalanine included. This entry keeps only the CDR3 DNA: 42 bases, framed from base 1. As encoded in the germline V gene (reference sequence), CDR1 is LGHDT while CDR2 is YNNKEL. V is shortened by 3 bases, J by 6 bases, and the region joining them spans 9 bases.